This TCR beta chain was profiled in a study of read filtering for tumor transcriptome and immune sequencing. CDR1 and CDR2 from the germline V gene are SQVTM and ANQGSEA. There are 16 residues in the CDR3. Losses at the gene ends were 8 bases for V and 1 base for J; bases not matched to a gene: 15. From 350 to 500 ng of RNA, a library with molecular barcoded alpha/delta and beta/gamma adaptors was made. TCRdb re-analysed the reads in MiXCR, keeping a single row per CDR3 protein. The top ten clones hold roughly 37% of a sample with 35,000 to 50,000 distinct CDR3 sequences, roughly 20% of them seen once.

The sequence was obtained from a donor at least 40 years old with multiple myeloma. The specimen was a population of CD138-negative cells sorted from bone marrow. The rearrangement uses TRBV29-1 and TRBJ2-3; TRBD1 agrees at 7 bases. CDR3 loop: CSSGGTGDKRTDTQYF. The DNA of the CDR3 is TGCAGCTCAGGAGGAACAGGGGACAAGCGCACAGATACGCAGTATTTT.